Shown below are 29 T cell receptor beta chains from a single sample sequenced in a study of T cell responses to AZD1222 COVID-19 vaccine. Data came from immunoSEQ multiplex PCR; TCRdb stores just in-frame clones and leaves some out. The sample carries approximately 180,000 clones, around 90% recorded once. The sequencing here drew on peripheral blood, taken 28 days after the second dose of the MenACWY control vaccine. The source is an adult who received the MenACWY meningococcal vaccine as a control.

This chain joins TRBV11-1 and TRBJ2-2, with D possibly being TRBD1 (5 bases). The CDR3 is 16 residues long. V gave up 3 bases and J gave up 0 bases, with 11 bases separating them. Germline V lookup: CDR1 SGHAT, CDR2 FQDESV (reference sequence). The CDR3, as DNA: TGTGCCAGCAGCTTCAGGACAATCCCGAACACCGGGGAGCTGTTTTTT. Translating gives CASSFRTIPNTGELFF. Combining the CDR3 with reference TRBV11-1 and TRBJ2-2 gives the whole variable domain EAEVAQSPRYKITEKSQAVAFWCDPISGHATLYWYRQILGQGPELLVQFQDESVVDDSQLPKDRFSAERLKGVDSTLKIQPAELGDSAMYLCASSFRTIPNTGELFFGEGSRLTVL.

J is TRBJ1-5 and V is TRBV3-1 (or the pseudogene TRBV3-2); D may be TRBD1 (5 bases). Trimming left V 5 bases short and J 0 bases short, with 8 bases between. The CDR3 is 14 amino acids. Germline CDR1 and CDR2: LGHDT and YNNKEL (reference sequence). The DNA for the CDR3 is TGTGCCAGCAGCGTCAGGGTTAGCAATCAGCCCCAGCATTTT. It codes for CASSVRVSNQPQHF.

The chain has TRBV29-1 and TRBJ1-2; the D is unclear. Germline assignment: CDR1 SQVTM and CDR2 ANQGSEA. CDR3 length: 13 amino acids. V was trimmed by 0 bases and J by 2 bases, leaving 7 bases between them. CDR3 region: CSVEDSQNYGYTF. The CDR3, as DNA: TGCAGCGTTGAAGATTCGCAAAACTATGGCTACACCTTC.

The chain carries TRBV28 and TRBJ1-5; no definite D call. V was pared by 10 bases and J by 5 bases, with 12 bases between. Germline V gene sequence: CDR1 MDHEN, CDR2 SYDVKM. This CDR3 has 12 residues. The CDR3 region has the DNA TGTGCCACCCTGATTCGGGATCAGCCCCAGCATTTT. This translates into CATLIRDQPQHF.

The J gene is TRBJ2-7, the V gene TRBV11-2, with 8 bases that match TRBD1. Germline values: CDR1 SGHAT, CDR2 FQNNGV. With 4 bases clipped from V and 0 bases from J, the junction kept 11 bases outside the gene matches. This CDR3 has 17 amino acids. The CDR3 region has the DNA TGTGCCAGCAGCTCGAACCGGGACAGGTGGGTCTCCTACGAGCAGTACTTC. This encodes CASSSNRDRWVSYEQYF.

The chain links TRBV9 to TRBJ1-3, with D tentatively TRBD1 (5 bases). Per germline, CDR1 SGDLS and CDR2 YYNGEE. V dropped 3 bases and J dropped 2 bases, with 9 bases sitting between them. The CDR3 has 14 residues. In DNA form, the CDR3 reads TGTGCCAGCAGCGCAGCAGGGACTGGAAACACCATATATTTT. Translation: CASSAAGTGNTIYF.

The sample holds a few counts of this clone. The chain joins TRBV18 to TRBJ1-1; tentatively, D is TRBD1 (5 bases). V lost 3 bases and J lost 5, with 16 bases in between. Germline values: CDR1 KGHSH, CDR2 LQKENI. CDR3 length: 15 residues. The CDR3 nucleotides read TGTGCCAGCTCACCCTCCCAGGGAGGTGGTACTGAAGCTTTCTTT. Its protein is CASSPSQGGGTEAFF.

The rearrangement uses TRBV9 and TRBJ2-3; 7 bases are a match to TRBD2. Trimming at V came to 0 bases and at J to 1 base, leaving 5 bases not matched to a gene. The CDR3 has 16 amino acids. The germline V gene has CDR1 SGDLS and CDR2 YYNGEE. For the CDR3, the DNA is TGTGCCAGCAGCGTAGGAAATCGGGGGGGCACAGATACGCAGTATTTT. Its translation is CASSVGNRGGTDTQYF.

The V call is TRBV3-1 (or the pseudogene TRBV3-2), the J call TRBJ1-4; tentatively, D is TRBD1 (5 bases). The ends were cut back, 0 bases at V and 8 bases at J, with 13 bases in the middle. This CDR3 has 15 residues. From germline, CDR1 is LGHDT and CDR2 YNNKEL (reference sequence). The CDR3 loop reads CASSQEGGRTEKLFF. The DNA of the CDR3 is TGTGCCAGCAGCCAAGAGGGGGGAAGGACGGAAAAACTGTTTTTT.

Here the CDR3 reads CASSTRLRGEGSPLHF. CDR3 nucleotide sequence: TGTGCCAGTAGTACTCGGTTGAGAGGGGAAGGGTCACCCCTCCACTTT. The chain uses TRBV19 and TRBJ1-6; TRBD1 is a possible D gene (5 bases). V was trimmed by 4 bases and J by 10 bases, leaving 20 bases between them. Per germline, CDR1 LNHDA and CDR2 SQIVND (reference sequence). There are 16 residues in the CDR3. Variable domain in full (rest from reference TRBV19 and TRBJ1-6): DGGITQSPKYLFRKEGQNVTLSCEQNLNHDAMYWYRQDPGQGLRLIYYSQIVNDFQKGDIAEGYSVSREKKESFPLTVTSAQKNPTAFYLCASSTRLRGEGSPLHFGNGTRLTVT.

This chain joins TRBV5-1 and TRBJ2-5; the match to TRBD2 covers 8 bases. CDR3 size: 15 residues. Germline CDR1 reads SGHRS; CDR2 reads YFSETQ. Germline trimming cut 1 base from V and 5 bases from J; bases unmatched to any gene: 7. In DNA, the CDR3 is TGCGCCAGCAGCTTGTCAGCGGGAGCCGCGGAGACCCAGTACTTC. Translation gives CASSLSAGAAETQYF.

The V and J genes are TRBV6-2 or TRBV6-3 and TRBJ2-1; D is ambiguous. The V end lost 3 bases, the J end lost 6 bases, and 15 bases lay between the germline ends. The CDR3 has 15 amino acids. Per the germline V gene, CDR1 is MNHEY and CDR2 is SVGEGT. The CDR3: CASSYSQAFPNEQFF. CDR3 DNA sequence: TGTGCCAGCAGTTATAGCCAGGCCTTTCCCAATGAGCAGTTCTTC.

This chain connects TRBV19 to TRBJ2-1; TRBD2 agrees at 7 bases. V shed 4 bases and J 6 bases; nucleotides not matched to a gene: 9. CDR1 LNHDA and CDR2 SQIVND come from the germline V gene (reference sequence). The CDR3 loop spans 15 amino acids. This CDR3 reads CASSKAGIGPNEQFF. The CDR3 DNA follows: TGTGCCAGTAGTAAAGCGGGAATCGGCCCCAATGAGCAGTTCTTC.

The genes are TRBV24-1 and TRBJ1-2, with TRBD1 as a possible D gene (6 bases). This CDR3 is 14 amino acids long. Deletions cut 8 bases from V and 2 bases from J, with 14 bases between. CDR1 is KGHDR, CDR2 SFDVKD, per germline. CDR3 nucleotides: TGTGCCACCAAAGGAGGGGGGGCCAACTATGGCTACACCTTC. It encodes CATKGGGANYGYTF.

The V and J genes are TRBV6-2 or TRBV6-3 and TRBJ1-2; 8 positions match TRBD1. From germline, CDR1 is MNHEY and CDR2 SVGEGT. V was clipped by 5 bases and J by 6 bases; unmatched bases: 8. CDR3 length: 14 amino acids. The CDR3 bases are TGTGCCAGCAGTCCAGGACAGGGTTTGGATGGCTACACCTTC. This sequence encodes CASSPGQGLDGYTF.

The J gene is TRBJ2-7, the V gene TRBV5-1; TRBD2 matches 7 bases. The V gene's germline CDR1 is SGHRS and CDR2 YFSETQ. The CDR3 is 16 amino acids. Losses at the gene ends were 5 bases for V and 3 bases for J; bases not matched to a gene: 14. The CDR3 sequence is CASSSAPGTTLYEQYF. The CDR3 region has the DNA TGCGCCAGCAGTTCCGCCCCCGGGACTACCCTCTACGAGCAGTACTTC. Drawing the rest from reference TRBV5-1 and TRBJ2-7, the complete variable domain is KAGVTQTPRYLIKTRGQQVTLSCSPISGHRSVSWYQQTPGQGLQFLFEYFSETQRNKGNFPGRFSGRQFSNSRSEMNVSTLELGDSALYLCASSSAPGTTLYEQYFGPGTRLTVT.

The table lists this clone with a few counts. The rearrangement joins TRBV2 to TRBJ1-5, with 7 bases aligning to TRBD1. CDR1 is SNHLY and CDR2 is FYNNEI in the germline V gene. The CDR3 extends over 15 amino acids. Trimming took 6 bases from V and 2 from J; bases not matched to a gene: 7. CDR3 bases: TGTGCCAGCAGGCTGACAGGGTATGGCAATCAGCCCCAGCATTTT. Its translation: CASRLTGYGNQPQHF.

The chain joins TRBV2 to TRBJ1-6; D not certain. Germline V CDR1 and CDR2: SNHLY, FYNNEI. The CDR3 is made up of 11 amino acids. Trimming cost V 5 bases and J 7 bases, with 3 bases left between them. The CDR3 DNA is TGTGCCAGCAGTCTGAATTCACCCCTCCACTTT. Translating gives CASSLNSPLHF.

This chain uses TRBV28 with TRBJ1-3; TRBD1 is a possible D gene (5 bases). The CDR3 is 16 amino acids. V gave up 8 bases and J gave up 4 bases, with 21 bases separating them. Germline lookup yields CDR1 MDHEN and CDR2 SYDVKM. CDR3 protein: CASGHPGLTGGNTIYF. CDR3 in DNA: TGTGCCAGCGGACACCCGGGGCTCACGGGGGGAAACACCATATATTTT.

The chain couples TRBV24-1 to TRBJ2-1; 7 bases fit TRBD2. Germline trimming cut 5 bases from V and 7 bases from J; bases unmatched to any gene: 16. CDR1 KGHDR and CDR2 SFDVKD come from the germline V gene. This CDR3 has 17 residues. The CDR3 here is CATSGVSGGSVKNEQFF. The CDR3, as DNA: TGTGCCACCAGTGGGGTCTCGGGCGGGAGCGTGAAGAATGAGCAGTTCTTC.

This chain links TRBV6-5 with TRBJ1-3, with a weak D call TRBD1 (6 bases). CDR3 length equals 14 residues. Per germline, CDR1 MNHEY and CDR2 SVGAGI. Trimming took 7 bases from V and 4 from J, leaving 14 bases between them. CDR3 coding DNA: TGTGCCAGCATCAAACAGGGAGGAGGAAACACCATATATTTT. This sequence encodes CASIKQGGGNTIYF.

This clone has a handful of counts. This chain joins TRBV28 and TRBJ1-3; 7 bases match TRBD1. In germline, CDR1 is MDHEN, CDR2 SYDVKM. V shed 7 bases and J 4 bases; nucleotides not matched to a gene: 7. CDR3 length: 14 amino acids. CDR3 sequence: CASTWTGHGNTIYF. Here the CDR3 DNA reads TGTGCCAGCACCTGGACAGGCCACGGAAACACCATATATTTT. Full variable domain (missing parts from reference TRBV28 and TRBJ1-3): DVKVTQSSRYLVKRTGEKVFLECVQDMDHENMFWYRQDPGLGLRLIYFSYDVKMKEKGDIPEGYSVSREKKERFSLILESASTNQTSMYLCASTWTGHGNTIYFGEGSWLTVV.

This clone was seen only once. The chain recombines TRBV2 with TRBJ1-4; D is unclear. This CDR3 spans 14 amino acids. Germline-derived CDR1 and CDR2 are SNHLY and FYNNEI. The germline V and J ends were trimmed by 7 bases and 0 bases, with 9 bases remaining between them. The CDR3 DNA is TGTGCCAGCACCCTGACACCAACTAATGAAAAACTGTTTTTT. Its protein product is CASTLTPTNEKLFF.

This rearrangement joins TRBV1 to TRBJ2-3; the tabulated D call, TRBD2, remains unverified against the DNA. TRBV1 is tagged as a pseudogene. The length of the CDR3 is 13 residues. DNA of the CDR3: TGCACCAGCATCCTGCCGCCGGGAGATACGCAGTATTTT. It codes for CTSILPPGDTQYF.

V usage is TRBV14 and J usage is TRBJ2-1; TRBD2 aligns across 7 bases. CDR3 length: 17 amino acids. Trimming took 3 bases from V and 5 from J; bases not matched to a gene: 13. Germline lookup yields CDR1 SGHDN and CDR2 FVKESK. CDR3 DNA sequence: TGTGCCAGCAGCCATGGGGGGAGGGCCCTCGGCGACAATGAGCAGTTCTTC. Protein sequence: CASSHGGRALGDNEQFF.

V usage is TRBV7-9 and J usage is TRBJ2-5; 13 nucleotides align to TRBD2. V shed 7 bases, J shed 5 bases, and the junction held 7 bases outside the gene matches. Germline V gives CDR1 SEHNR, CDR2 FQNEAQ (reference sequence). The CDR3 runs 15 residues. The CDR3 DNA follows: TGTGCCAGCACTACTAGCGGGAGGGTAGTGGAGACCCAGTACTTC. This codes for CASTTSGRVVETQYF.

The CDR3 here is CASSSRDIVNTEAFF. The CDR3 nucleotides are TGTGCCAGCAGCTCCCGGGACATCGTAAACACTGAAGCTTTCTTT. This chain uses TRBV14 with TRBJ1-1; D might be TRBD1 (6 bases). Deletions cut 5 bases from V and 2 bases from J, with 15 bases between. The CDR3 is 15 amino acids. Germline V CDR1 and CDR2: SGHDN, FVKESK. Full variable domain (remainder filled in from reference TRBV14 and TRBJ1-1): EAGVTQFPSHSVIEKGQTVTLRCDPISGHDNLYWYRRVMGKEIKFLLHFVKESKQDESGMPNNRFLAERTGGTYSTLKVQPAELEDSGVYFCASSSRDIVNTEAFFGQGTRLTVV.

The chain couples TRBV10-1 to TRBJ2-5; tentative D call: TRBD1 (6 bases). V was clipped by 5 bases and J by 4 bases, with 14 bases between them. CDR1 is WNHNN and CDR2 is SYGVQD in the germline V gene (reference sequence). CDR3 length: 14 amino acids. CDR3 sequence reads: CASSSGSGVETQYF. DNA for the CDR3: TGCGCCAGCAGTAGTGGGTCAGGGGTAGAGACCCAGTACTTC.

This chain uses TRBV5-1 with TRBJ2-7; either TRBD1 or TRBD2 may supply D (6 bases each). Per the germline V gene, CDR1 is SGHRS and CDR2 is YFSETQ. The V gene lost 3 bases and the J gene lost 6 bases, with 19 bases spanning the gap. The CDR3 is 15 amino acids. CDR3 residues: CASSSGGTTPFEQYF. The CDR3 DNA reads TGCGCCAGCAGCTCGGGCGGGACAACCCCTTTCGAGCAGTACTTC.